The 17 T cell receptor beta chains in this list originate from one sample, sequenced in a study of immune cell composition in non-small cell lung cancer. The data were produced by immunoSEQ multiplex PCR, yet TCRdb's version contains in-frame clones alone and is incomplete. The profile covers 4,500 to 5,000 clones, with 70% to 90% appearing a single time and approximately 9.9% taken by the ten largest. The source material was lung tumor tissue. These receptors all come from a human donor with non-small cell lung cancer.

The J gene is TRBJ2-1, the V gene TRBV9, with D possibly TRBD2 on 5 matching bases. Germline CDR1 reads SGDLS; CDR2 reads YYNGEE. V was clipped by 3 bases and J by 9 bases, with 16 bases between them. The CDR3 loop spans 14 amino acids. This chain's CDR3 is CASSAGKLASEQFF. The CDR3 bases are TGTGCCAGCAGCGCCGGGAAATTAGCTAGTGAGCAGTTCTTC.

The chain employs TRBV7-2 and TRBJ2-5; TRBD1 might be the D (5 bases). The germline V gene has CDR1 SGHTA and CDR2 FQGNSA. The CDR3 length is 15 residues. Trimming took off 0 bases at V and 4 bases at J, with 12 bases between the two ends. The CDR3 coding sequence is TGTGCCAGCAGCTTAGCCCCAGGGATGGGAGAGACCCAGTACTTC. This translates into CASSLAPGMGETQYF.

This clone has just one count. J is TRBJ2-1 and V is TRBV20-1, with 9 bases identical to TRBD2. Germline CDR1 and CDR2: DFQATT and SNEGSKA (reference sequence). CDR3 size: 11 residues. The CDR3 nucleotides read TGCAGAGGGACTAGCACGAATGAGCAGTTCTTC. It is translated as CRGTSTNEQFF.

The chain is built from TRBV6-5 and TRBJ1-2; perhaps TRBD1 as D (5 bases). The germline CDR1 and CDR2 sequences are MNHEY and SVGAGI. With 0 bases removed from V and 0 bases from J, the gap between germline ends came to 8 bases. This CDR3 spans 15 amino acids. Here the CDR3 reads CASSYSQTANYGYTF. The CDR3 nucleotides are TGTGCCAGCAGTTACTCCCAGACAGCTAACTATGGCTACACCTTC.

The J gene is TRBJ2-5, the V gene TRBV2; D unclear. Deletions cut 6 bases from V and 1 base from J, with 9 bases between. This CDR3 spans 13 amino acids. Germline CDR1 SNHLY, CDR2 FYNNEI. CDR3 nucleotide sequence: TGTGCCAGCAGCAACAGTTTCCAAGAGACCCAGTACTTC. Encoded protein: CASSNSFQETQYF.

This clone was observed once. The gene calls are TRBV7-9 and TRBJ2-3, with D possibly matching TRBD1 (5 bases). The CDR3 has 12 amino acids. CDR1 SEHNR and CDR2 FQNEAQ come from the germline V gene (reference sequence). Between the trimmed V and J ends, which lost 8 bases and 5 bases, there was a span of 11 bases. CDR3 sequence: CASVRGLDTQYF. The CDR3, as DNA: TGTGCCAGCGTTAGGGGTTTAGATACGCAGTATTTT.

This clone was seen only a few times. The CDR3, as DNA: TGTGCCAGCAGTTACTCGAAACAGGGGACTAATGAAAAACTGTTTTTT. Its protein is CASSYSKQGTNEKLFF. This chain links TRBV6-5 with TRBJ1-4, with 7 bases identical to TRBD1. This CDR3 is 16 amino acids long. Trimming at V came to 0 bases and at J to 2 bases, leaving 3 bases not matched to a gene. Germline CDR1 is MNHEY and CDR2 is SVGAGI.

The genes are TRBV7-9 and TRBJ2-2; D is uncertain. The length of the CDR3 is 15 residues. Trimming removed 5 bases at V and 1 base at J, with 11 bases between. CDR1 and CDR2 (germline): SEHNR, FQNEAQ (reference sequence). Here the CDR3 DNA reads TGTGCCAGCAGCACGAAAAGACTGAACACCGGGGAGCTGTTTTTT. Translation gives CASSTKRLNTGELFF. Complete variable domain (other parts from reference TRBV7-9 and TRBJ2-2): DTGVSQNPRHKITKRGQNVTFRCDPISEHNRLYWYRQTLGQGPEFLTYFQNEAQLEKSRLLSDRFSAERPKGSFSTLEIQRTEQGDSAMYLCASSTKRLNTGELFFGEGSRLTVL.

V and J are TRBV6-6 and TRBJ1-3; TRBD1 might be the D (6 bases). This CDR3 spans 13 amino acids. The V gene lost 7 bases and the J gene lost 2 bases, with 9 bases spanning the gap. Germline CDR1 MNHNY, CDR2 SVGAGI (reference sequence). CDR3 DNA: TGTGCCAGCACAGGGGCAACTGGAAACACCATATATTTT. This translates into CASTGATGNTIYF.

The chain combines TRBV2 with TRBJ2-3; perhaps TRBD2 as D (6 bases). Germline CDR1 and CDR2: SNHLY and FYNNEI. CDR3 length equals 15 residues. Trimming took 5 bases from V and 0 from J, leaving 12 bases between them. The CDR3 coding sequence is TGTGCCAGCAGTAAGGGGACTTCTAGCACAGATACGCAGTATTTT. It is translated as CASSKGTSSTDTQYF.

The chain joins TRBV19 to TRBJ2-1; no clear D. The germline V gene has CDR1 LNHDA and CDR2 SQIVND (reference sequence). This CDR3 comprises 13 residues. V was pared by 0 bases and J by 13 bases, with 13 bases between. CDR3 protein: CASSIDRRRNQFF. CDR3 bases: TGTGCCAGTAGTATAGATCGGCGGCGGAATCAGTTCTTC.

This clone was found a few times. CDR3 coding DNA: TGTGCCAGCAGCCCTCGACTAGCGGAGGACAATGAGCAGTTCTTC. This translates into CASSPRLAEDNEQFF. The rearrangement joins TRBV13 to TRBJ2-1, with 9 nucleotides matching TRBD2. Per germline, CDR1 PRHDT and CDR2 FYEKMQ (reference sequence). The J segment lost 5 bases and the V segment lost 5 bases, leaving 7 bases of the junction unmatched. The CDR3 totals 15 residues.

The CDR3 nucleotides read TGTGCCAGCAGCCAAGTGACAGGGGGCTCTGGAAACACCATATATTTT. Amino acids: CASSQVTGGSGNTIYF. The chain joins TRBV7-9 to TRBJ1-3; 9 bases map to TRBD1. The CDR3 runs to 16 residues. The V and J ends lost 5 bases and 0 bases, in that order; junction bases with no gene match: 5. Germline V CDR1 and CDR2: SEHNR, FQNEAQ (reference sequence).

The chain combines TRBV9 with TRBJ2-3; 10 bases are shared with TRBD2. After removal of 2 bases from V and 4 bases from J, the junction contained 16 bases not matched to a gene. The CDR3 spans 19 residues. The germline gives CDR1 SGDLS, CDR2 YYNGEE. The CDR3 loop reads CASSVTPFHSGRSADTQYF. The CDR3 nucleotides read TGTGCCAGCAGCGTCACCCCCTTCCATAGCGGGAGGTCGGCAGATACGCAGTATTTT. The complete variable domain, with remaining parts taken from reference TRBV9 and TRBJ2-3, reads DSGVTQTPKHLITATGQRVTLRCSPRSGDLSVYWYQQSLDQGLQFLIQYYNGEERAKGNILERFSAQQFPDLHSELNLSSLELGDSALYFCASSVTPFHSGRSADTQYFGPGTRLTVL.

This clone was detected only once. The chain couples TRBV29-1 to TRBJ2-3; 10 bases fit TRBD2. V was clipped by 6 bases and J by 6 bases; unmatched bases: 9. Looked up from germline, CDR1 is SQVTM and CDR2 is ANQGSEA. The CDR3 is made up of 14 amino acids. The CDR3 nucleotides are TGCAGCGTGGTACTAGCGGGACAACAGGATACGCAGTATTTT. Residues: CSVVLAGQQDTQYF.

This chain connects TRBV6-5 to TRBJ1-1; D gene uncertain. CDR3 length equals 13 residues. V lost 6 bases and J 1 base, leaving 9 bases between the germline ends. Germline CDR1 MNHEY, CDR2 SVGAGI. CDR3 bases: TGTGCCAGCAGACGACGGGAGAACACTGAAGCTTTCTTT. It codes for CASRRRENTEAFF.

This clone was counted a few times. The V and J genes are TRBV7-9 and TRBJ2-7; D is uncertain. The V end lost 2 bases, the J end lost 2 bases, and 10 bases lay between the germline ends. In germline, CDR1 is SEHNR, CDR2 FQNEAQ (reference sequence). This CDR3 has 14 amino acids. The CDR3, as DNA: TGTGCCAGCAGCTTAAGCACGATCCCCTACGAGCAGTACTTC. It yields the protein CASSLSTIPYEQYF.